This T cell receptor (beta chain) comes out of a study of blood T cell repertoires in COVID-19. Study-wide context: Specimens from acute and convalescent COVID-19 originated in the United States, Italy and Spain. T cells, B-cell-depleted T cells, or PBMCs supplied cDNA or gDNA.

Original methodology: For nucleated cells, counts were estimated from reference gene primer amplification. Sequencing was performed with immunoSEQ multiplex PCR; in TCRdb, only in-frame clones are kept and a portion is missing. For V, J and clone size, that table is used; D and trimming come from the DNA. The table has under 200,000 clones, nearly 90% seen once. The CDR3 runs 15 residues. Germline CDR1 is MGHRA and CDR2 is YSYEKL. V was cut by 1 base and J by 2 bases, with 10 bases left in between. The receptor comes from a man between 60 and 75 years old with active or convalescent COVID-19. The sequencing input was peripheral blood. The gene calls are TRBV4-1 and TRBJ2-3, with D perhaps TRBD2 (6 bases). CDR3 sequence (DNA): TGCGCCAGCAGCCAAGCGTGGGGGGACACAGATACGCAGTATTTT. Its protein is CASSQAWGDTDTQYF.